The 2 T cell receptor beta chains below were found in one sample sequenced in a study of control samples from healthy donors and cancer patients (dated by TCRdb to about 2020). The protocol used for the library was the immunoSEQ multiplex PCR assay. TCRdb obtained this table from immuneACCESS and retained in-frame rearrangements with V and J assigned. These tables miss some clones; where compared with another copy, unresolved V genes account for less than half of the shortfall, and the remainder is unexplained. The sample table lists some 130,000 clones, roughly 90% of them with a count of one. The top ten constitute less than 7% of the sample. Sequenced input: blood. The receptors shown here come from a man between 18 and 35 years old in good health.

The V gene is TRBV4-1, the J gene TRBJ1-1; 8 bases are a match to TRBD1. The junction had 10 bases not matched to a gene; V was cut back by 5 bases and J by 5 bases. The CDR3 loop spans 15 amino acids. CDR1 and CDR2 (germline): MGHRA, YSYEKL. DNA for the CDR3: TGCGCCAGCAGCAGCCAACAGGGGGGGGTGACTGAAGCTTTCTTT. Translated, it gives CASSSQQGGVTEAFF.

The chain couples TRBV9 to TRBJ2-3; TRBD2 matches 10 bases. Germline values: CDR1 SGDLS, CDR2 YYNGEE. The trim removed 4 bases at V and 4 bases at J, leaving 6 bases unmatched. The CDR3 has 15 amino acids. CDR3 sequence reads: CASSTGTSDSDTQYF. CDR3 coding DNA: TGTGCCAGCAGCACCGGGACTAGCGACTCAGATACGCAGTATTTT.